This TCR beta chain was sequenced in a study of cytomegalovirus exposure and HLA in healthy donors. Whole-study results and caveats: Some TCR beta chains (about 170 of them) were listed as cytomegalovirus-associated.

Donors had nominal health at sampling but likely had unrecorded immune exposures. The PCR was carried out with 60 Vbeta primers and 13 Jbeta primers. Using immunoSEQ multiplex PCR, the repertoire was profiled, and TCRdb retains in-frame clones only, with some absent. The table shows roughly 140,000 clones, with approximately 80% occurring only once. This clone was seen just once. Its antigen is undetermined. V lost 2 bases and J lost 3, with 7 bases in between. The length of the CDR3 is 13 residues. CDR1 is KGHSH and CDR2 is LQKENI in the germline V gene. The receptor's source is a woman between 40 and 50 years old in good health and CMV-seropositive. The V gene is TRBV18, the J gene TRBJ1-1; no clear D. Material for sequencing was PBMCs. As DNA, the CDR3 is TGTGCCAGCTCACCAGTACAGCACACTGAAGCTTTCTTT. Translated: CASSPVQHTEAFF.